This T cell receptor (beta chain) was recorded in a study of brain T cells in children with intractable seizures. The table came from immunoSEQ multiplex PCR; TCRdb's copy has only in-frame clones and leaves some out. The table lists roughly 64,000 clones, 95% to 96% of them singletons. CDR1 is SGHDT and CDR2 is YYEEEE in the germline V gene. The CDR3 contains 14 residues. J gave up 3 bases and V 3 bases, and 3 bases lay outside the gene matches. This clonotype was sampled from a boy younger than two with focal cortical dysplasia and intractable seizures. The material was peripheral blood, obtained at surgery. The chain uses TRBV5-6 and TRBJ1-2; TRBD1 matches at 9 bases. Here the CDR3 reads CASSYRGLDYGYTF. CDR3 bases: TGTGCCAGCAGCTACAGGGGGCTAGACTATGGCTACACCTTC.